This T cell receptor (beta chain) was retrieved from a study of blood T cell repertoires in COVID-19. Overall study context: PBMCs, B-cell-depleted T cells, or T cells were the source of the cDNA or gDNA that made up the material.

The data were produced by immunoSEQ multiplex PCR, yet TCRdb's version contains in-frame clones alone and is incomplete. The data show about 220,000 clones, over 65% seen once. Which cohort a participant joined came from the clinical history participants gave. V lost 3 bases and J lost 5; bases outside the gene matches: 1. The CDR3 loop spans 14 amino acids. The V gene's germline CDR1 is ENHRY and CDR2 SYGVKD. Sequencing was performed on PBMCs or T cells enriched from blood (not recorded which). The receptor was isolated from a woman aged 60-75 years who had recovered from COVID-19. The rearrangement links TRBV10-3 to TRBJ2-5; 12 bases match TRBD2. The CDR3 sequence is CAISDLAGGETQYF. The CDR3 DNA is TGTGCCATCAGTGACCTAGCGGGGGGGGAGACCCAGTACTTC.